This T cell receptor (beta chain) was captured by sequencing in a study of T-cell memory formation after mild COVID-19. General study results and limits: CD4+ clones that contracted lay mainly in CM and EM; CD8+ ones lay in EMRA. Memory cells collected pre-infection included some clones that later responded, suggesting cross-reactive memory joined. Contracting clones from day 15 to 85 had balanced CD4/CD8; later expanders favoured CD4+.

The authors produced TCR alpha and TCR beta cDNA libraries with sample barcodes and UMIs by 5'RACE using constant-segment primers. TCRdb re-called the 5' RACE reads through MiXCR, storing one row per CDR3 protein. The sample includes 450,000 to 700,000 distinct CDR3 sequences, about a sixth seen only once; the top ten take about 11%. This clonotype showed up just a few times. What it binds is unknown. Deletions cut 5 bases from V and 8 bases from J, with 13 bases between. This CDR3 has 13 amino acids. This clonotype was obtained from an adult woman who had mild COVID-19 (a few samples of this study predate the infection). Cell type and time point are not known. J is TRBJ2-1 and V is TRBV12-3 or TRBV12-4; D remains unclear. The sequencing input was PBMCs or a T cell subset sorted from them (not recorded which). The CDR3 reads CASSPHAGHEQFF. Written as DNA, the CDR3 is TGTGCCAGCAGTCCACACGCCGGGCATGAGCAGTTCTTC.